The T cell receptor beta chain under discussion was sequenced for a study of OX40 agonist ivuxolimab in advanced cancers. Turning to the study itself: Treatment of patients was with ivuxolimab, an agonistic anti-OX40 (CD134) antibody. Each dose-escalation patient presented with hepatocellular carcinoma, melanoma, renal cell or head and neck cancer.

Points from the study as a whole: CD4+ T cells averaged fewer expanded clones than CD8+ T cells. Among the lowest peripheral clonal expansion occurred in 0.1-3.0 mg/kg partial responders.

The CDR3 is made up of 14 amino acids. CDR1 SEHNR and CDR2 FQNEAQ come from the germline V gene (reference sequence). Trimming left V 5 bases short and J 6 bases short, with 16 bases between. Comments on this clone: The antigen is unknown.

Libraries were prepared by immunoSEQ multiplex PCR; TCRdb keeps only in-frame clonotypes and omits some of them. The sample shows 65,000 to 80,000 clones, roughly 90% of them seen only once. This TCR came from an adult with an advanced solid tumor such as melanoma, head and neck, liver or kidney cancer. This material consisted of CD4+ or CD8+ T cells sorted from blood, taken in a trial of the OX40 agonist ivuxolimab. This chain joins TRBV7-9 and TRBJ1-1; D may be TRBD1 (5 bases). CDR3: CASSPRGGRAEAFF. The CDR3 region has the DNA TGTGCCAGCAGCCCCCGGGGGGGAAGGGCTGAAGCTTTCTTT.